The next 15 T cell receptor beta chains were all read from a single sample in a study of T cells in localized non-small cell lung cancer. Using immunoSEQ multiplex PCR, the repertoire was profiled, and TCRdb retains in-frame clones only, with some absent. Of some 71,000 clones in the sample, just under 85% are singletons; the top ten hold 13%. The source was peripheral blood, collected before any cancer treatment. These receptors originate from a female donor of 60 years or more with stage I lung adenocarcinoma.

In DNA, the CDR3 is TGCGCCAGCAGCTCGGAACCACAGGGGTTAGTCACTGAAGCTTTCTTT. Protein: CASSSEPQGLVTEAFF. This chain uses TRBV5-1 with TRBJ1-1, with TRBD1 identical over 7 bases. Per the germline V gene, CDR1 is SGHRS and CDR2 is YFSETQ. Trimming at V came to 3 bases and at J to 4 bases, leaving 12 bases not matched to a gene. The CDR3 extends over 16 amino acids.

The rearrangement uses TRBV9 and TRBJ2-1; tentatively, D is TRBD2 (6 bases). Looked up from germline, CDR1 is SGDLS and CDR2 is YYNGEE. The CDR3 length is 16 residues. Trimming shortened V by 0 bases and J by 5 bases, and 15 bases separated the two germline ends. Here the CDR3 DNA reads TGTGCCAGCAGCGTAGCCGGAGGGGTTTGGAACAATGAGCAGTTCTTC. Translation: CASSVAGGVWNNEQFF.

This chain joins TRBV29-1 and TRBJ1-5; D possibly corresponds to TRBD1 (6 bases). The CDR3 length is 14 residues. Germline V gives CDR1 SQVTM, CDR2 ANQGSEA. The V and J ends lost 6 bases and 2 bases respectively, with 14 bases between them. CDR3 coding DNA: TGCAGCGTCGTAACAGGGTATCGCAATCAGCCCCAGCATTTT. It is translated as CSVVTGYRNQPQHF.

V gene TRBV4-2 combines with J gene TRBJ1-3; tentative D call: TRBD1 (5 bases). Trimming took off 1 base at V and 0 bases at J, with 10 bases between the two ends. The CDR3 has 16 amino acids. Germline CDR1 and CDR2: LGHNA and YNFKEQ. The CDR3 bases are TGTGCCAGCAGCCAAGTTGCGGGGCCCTCTGGAAACACCATATATTTT. Encoded protein: CASSQVAGPSGNTIYF.

Only one count was recorded for this clone. The CDR3 here is CASSPGLSSNQPQHF. The CDR3 nucleotides are TGCGCCAGCAGCCCAGGGCTAAGTAGCAATCAGCCCCAGCATTTT. The chain has TRBV5-1 and TRBJ1-5; weak D call: TRBD1 (5 bases). The CDR3 covers 15 residues. Germline V CDR1 and CDR2: SGHRS, YFSETQ. V was pared by 4 bases and J by 0 bases, with 11 bases between. Full variable domain (rest looked up from reference TRBV5-1 and TRBJ1-5): KAGVTQTPRYLIKTRGQQVTLSCSPISGHRSVSWYQQTPGQGLQFLFEYFSETQRNKGNFPGRFSGRQFSNSRSEMNVSTLELGDSALYLCASSPGLSSNQPQHFGDGTRLSIL.

This clone is a singleton in its sample. The chain links TRBV6-5 to TRBJ2-1; D assignment may be TRBD1 or TRBD2 (5 bases each). The V and J ends lost 2 bases and 6 bases respectively, with 8 bases between them. CDR1 is MNHEY, CDR2 SVGAGI, per germline. CDR3 length: 13 residues. As DNA, the CDR3 is TGTGCCAGCAGTTACACGAGGGGCAATGAGCAGTTCTTC. As protein: CASSYTRGNEQFF.

A word on this clone: At the DNA level, this CDR3 is encoded by other sequences in the same sample as well. The gene calls are TRBV6-1 and TRBJ2-7; D unclear. V lost 7 bases and J lost 3, with 10 bases in between. Germline loops: CDR1 MNHNS, CDR2 SASEGT. This CDR3 has 12 residues. Here the CDR3 DNA reads TGTGCCAGCAACCAGGCCGGCTACGAGCAGTACTTC. Translating it yields CASNQAGYEQYF.

This rearrangement joins TRBV6-1 to TRBJ1-5; D remains unclear. The CDR3 is 13 residues long. Trimming removed 3 bases at V and 9 bases at J, with 12 bases between. CDR1 and CDR2 (germline): MNHNS, SASEGT. Written as DNA, the CDR3 is TGTGCCAGCAGTGATTCCCACAGTTCGCCCCAGCATTTT. This translates into CASSDSHSSPQHF.

The rearrangement uses TRBV6-1 and TRBJ2-7; no clear D gene. Germline CDR1 MNHNS, CDR2 SASEGT. The CDR3 totals 14 residues. Trimming took 4 bases from V and 2 from J, leaving 12 bases between them. The CDR3 DNA reads TGTGCCAGCAGTGGGGAACTGGGGACCTACGAGCAGTACTTC. It yields the protein CASSGELGTYEQYF.

This chain joins TRBV19 and TRBJ1-5; 8 bases line up with TRBD1. Germline V gene data show CDR1 as LNHDA and CDR2 as SQIVND (reference sequence). This CDR3 is built from 15 residues. The J segment lost 6 bases and the V segment lost 6 bases, leaving 10 bases of the junction unmatched. CDR3 region: CASRGGQGLTQPQHF. CDR3 nucleotide sequence: TGTGCCAGTAGGGGTGGACAGGGATTGACTCAGCCCCAGCATTTT.

V is TRBV4-1 and J is TRBJ2-7; a weak D match, TRBD2 (6 bases). The germline V gene has CDR1 MGHRA and CDR2 YSYEKL. CDR3 length: 17 amino acids. Trimming shortened V by 0 bases and J by 4 bases, and 19 bases separated the two germline ends. CDR3 DNA sequence: TGCGCCAGCAGCCAAGACTTGGGACTCAGCATAGGTTACGAGCAGTACTTC. It specifies CASSQDLGLSIGYEQYF.

CDR3 coding DNA: TGTGCCAGCAGCTGGGATGGGACTAGCGCCACCTACGAGCAGTACTTC. Its translation is CASSWDGTSATYEQYF. This rearrangement joins TRBV7-3 to TRBJ2-7, with TRBD2 matching 10 bases. CDR1 and CDR2 from the germline V gene are SGHTA and FQGTGA. The V segment lost 4 bases and the J segment 2 bases; nucleotides outside the gene matches: 8. This CDR3 is built from 16 residues.

The rearrangement uses TRBV5-6 and TRBJ1-6; the D is unclear. CDR1 and CDR2 from the germline V gene are SGHDT and YYEEEE. Trimming shortened V by 7 bases and J by 3 bases, and 8 bases separated the two germline ends. The CDR3 has 13 residues. The CDR3 DNA sequence: TGTGCCAGCGGGGATCTCTATAATTCACCCCTCCACTTT. Protein: CASGDLYNSPLHF.

The V and J genes are TRBV18 and TRBJ1-2, with 9 bases aligning to TRBD1. The CDR3 is 18 residues long. Germline CDR1 and CDR2: KGHSH and LQKENI. V was pared by 4 bases and J by 4 bases, with 16 bases of the junction left unmatched. CDR3 residues: CASSLTPKPGQGSYGYTF. The CDR3 DNA is TGTGCCAGCTCACTAACGCCCAAACCGGGACAGGGCTCCTATGGCTACACCTTC.

CDR3 loop: CASSFLGGGFANTGELFF. The DNA of the CDR3 is TGTGCCAGCAGTTTCCTGGGCGGGGGTTTCGCGAACACCGGGGAGCTGTTTTTT. The rearrangement joins TRBV28 to TRBJ2-2; TRBD2 agrees at 7 bases. The junction had 10 bases not matched to a gene; V was cut back by 3 bases and J by 0 bases. The CDR3 runs to 18 residues. Looked up from germline, CDR1 is MDHEN and CDR2 is SYDVKM.